This T cell receptor (beta chain) originates from a study of beta chain features in type 1 diabetes. Study-wide findings and caveats: Still unanswered here is whether HLA type influences TCRB rearrangement.

This clone came up a few times. The antigen is undetermined. Sequencing targeted expressed TCRB transcripts, as all isolated RNA had been reverse transcribed. Produced via immunoSEQ multiplex PCR; TCRdb's table is partial and in-frame only. The sample has fewer than 250,000 clones, about 9.3% seen once. Every participating donor gave one draw, a heparinised blood sample averaging about 120 mL. The CDR3 has 17 residues. CDR1 and CDR2 (germline): SNHLY, FYNNEI. The V gene end was trimmed by 3 bases and the J gene end by 2 bases; junction bases not matched to a gene: 11. J is TRBJ2-5 and V is TRBV2; 8 bases are shared with TRBD2. The sequence derives from a woman under 30 in good health. The source material was naive CD4+ T cells from blood. The CDR3 DNA reads as TGTGCCAGCAGTGACGACCTTATGAGCGGGGGACAAGAGACCCAGTACTTC. Translation: CASSDDLMSGGQETQYF.